This is a list of T cell receptor beta chains from one sample in a study of CD8 T cells in Susac syndrome. TCRdb reprocessed the immunoSEQ multiplex PCR reads via MiXCR and lists one record per CDR3 protein. The profile shows 100,000 to 150,000 distinct CDR3 sequences, around 94% of them singletons. The material sequenced was CD4+ T cells from PBMCs. The receptors stem from a human donor with multiple sclerosis. Both conserved end residues are part of each CDR3. The D gene is left open where the match is weak. The size field is filled for only some rows; it gives once, few, many or a size class.

CDR3 protein	CDR3 DNA	V gene	J gene	clone size	D gene
CASSLAIGRGNEKLFF	TGTGCCAGCAGCTTAGCAATAGGACGGGGGAATGAAAAACTGTTTTTT	TRBV7-9	TRBJ1-4	NA	NA
CASSPHGERNEKLFF	TGTGCCAGCAGTCCTCACGGGGAGAGGAATGAAAAACTGTTTTTT	TRBV6-5	TRBJ1-4	NA	NA
CASSIGLGSGEQYF	TGTGCCAGCAGCATCGGGTTGGGAAGCGGCGAGCAGTACTTC	TRBV7-8	TRBJ2-7	once	NA
CSARSGTVDIQYF	TGCAGTGCTAGATCCGGGACAGTCGACATTCAGTACTTC	TRBV20-1	TRBJ2-4	NA	TRBD1
CASIRDRGQPQHF	TGTGCCAGCATCCGGGACAGGGGTCAGCCCCAGCATTTT	TRBV6-1	TRBJ1-5	NA	TRBD1
CASSQQGGGPHEQYF	TGCGCCAGCAGCCAACAAGGCGGGGGCCCCCACGAGCAGTACTTC	TRBV4-1	TRBJ2-7	NA	NA
CAISGAGQPPGF	TGTGCCATCAGTGGCGCGGGGCAGCCCCCAGGCTTC	TRBV10-3	TRBJ2-7	NA	NA
CATSREDRVKDGYTF	TGTGCCACCAGCAGAGAAGACAGGGTAAAAGATGGCTACACCTTC	TRBV15	TRBJ1-2	NA	TRBD1
CSVTRKGVNTEAFF	TGCAGCGTTACCCGAAAGGGGGTGAACACTGAAGCTTTCTTT	TRBV29-1	TRBJ1-1	NA	NA
CASSYPSGVRSTEAFF	TGTGCCAGCAGTTACCCTTCAGGGGTGAGGAGCACTGAAGCTTTCTTT	TRBV6-6	TRBJ1-1	NA	NA
CASSFSQGAQTEAFF	TGCGCCAGCAGCTTCAGTCAGGGGGCGCAGACTGAAGCTTTCTTT	TRBV5-1	TRBJ1-1	NA	TRBD1
CASSVQGAGNTIYF	TGTGCCAGCAGCGTACAGGGGGCTGGAAACACCATATATTTT	TRBV9	TRBJ1-3	NA	TRBD1
CASSQASGGKDEQYF	TGTGCCAGCAGCCAAGCTTCAGGGGGCAAAGACGAGCAGTACTTC	TRBV3-1	TRBJ2-7	NA	TRBD1
CASTIGPGRENYGYTF	TGTGCCAGCACCATCGGGCCAGGTCGCGAAAACTATGGCTACACCTTC	TRBV5-4	TRBJ1-2	once	NA
CASSEPYGAYGYTF	TGTGCCAGCAGTGAACCCTATGGGGCGTATGGCTACACCTTC	TRBV25-1	TRBJ1-2	NA	NA
CASSDGRRGNTEAFF	TGTGCCAGCAGCGATGGGCGCAGGGGAAACACTGAAGCTTTCTTT	TRBV7-9	TRBJ1-1	NA	NA
CASTGTSGVRSYNEQFF	TGTGCCAGTACCGGGACTAGCGGGGTTCGCTCCTACAATGAGCAGTTCTTC	TRBV2	TRBJ2-1	NA	TRBD2
CASSQGSGAPTGELFF	TGTGCCAGCAGCCAAGGAAGTGGGGCGCCCACCGGGGAGCTGTTTTTT	TRBV3-1	TRBJ2-2	NA	NA
CASSSGSTGLGETQYF	TGTGCCAGCAGCTCAGGAAGTACAGGGCTGGGAGAGACCCAGTACTTC	TRBV7-2	TRBJ2-5	NA	NA
CASSFPGQGYTF	TGTGCCAGCAGTTTCCCCGGCCAAGGCTACACCTTC	TRBV27	TRBJ1-2	NA	NA
CASSFRRGGNQPQHF	TGTGCCAGCAGTTTTCGGCGCGGGGGCAATCAGCCCCAGCATTTT	TRBV28	TRBJ1-5	NA	NA
CASSKAGSNTEAFF	TGTGCCAGTAGTAAAGCAGGGTCGAACACTGAAGCTTTCTTT	TRBV19	TRBJ1-1	NA	NA
CASTSLGGTEAFF	TGTGCCAGCACCTCCCTTGGAGGGACTGAAGCTTTCTTT	TRBV6-1	TRBJ1-1	NA	NA
CAWNANMNTEAFF	TGTGCCTGGAACGCGAACATGAACACTGAAGCTTTCTTT	TRBV30	TRBJ1-1	NA	NA
CASSSAGDNEQFF	TGTGCCAGCAGCTCCGCCGGGGACAATGAGCAGTTCTTC	TRBV3-1	TRBJ2-1	NA	NA
CASKDSAGGLDEQFF	TGTGCCAGTAAAGATTCAGCGGGGGGGCTGGATGAGCAGTTCTTC	TRBV19	TRBJ2-1	NA	TRBD2
CASSLNTLDWNTEAFF	TGTGCCAGCAGCTTAAATACACTAGACTGGAACACTGAAGCTTTCTTT	TRBV7-2	TRBJ1-1	NA	NA
CASSWGAVEAFF	TGTGCCAGCAGTTGGGGGGCTGTTGAAGCTTTCTTT	TRBV12-3/TRBV12-4	TRBJ1-1	once	NA
CASSRDRGNEQFF	TGTGCCAGCAGCCGCGACAGGGGGAATGAGCAGTTCTTC	TRBV5-4	TRBJ2-1	NA	TRBD1